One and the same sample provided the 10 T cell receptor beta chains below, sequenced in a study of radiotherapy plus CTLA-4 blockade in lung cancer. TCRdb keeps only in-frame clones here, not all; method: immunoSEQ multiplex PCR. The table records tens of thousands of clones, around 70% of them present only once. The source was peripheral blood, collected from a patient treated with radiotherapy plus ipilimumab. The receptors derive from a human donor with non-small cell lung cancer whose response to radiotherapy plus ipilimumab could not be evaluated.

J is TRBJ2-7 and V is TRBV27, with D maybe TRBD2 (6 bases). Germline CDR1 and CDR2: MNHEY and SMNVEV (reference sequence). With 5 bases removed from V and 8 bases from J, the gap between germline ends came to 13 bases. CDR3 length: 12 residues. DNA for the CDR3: TGTGCCAGCAGTACCTACGGGGGACAGCAGTACTTC. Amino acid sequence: CASSTYGGQQYF.

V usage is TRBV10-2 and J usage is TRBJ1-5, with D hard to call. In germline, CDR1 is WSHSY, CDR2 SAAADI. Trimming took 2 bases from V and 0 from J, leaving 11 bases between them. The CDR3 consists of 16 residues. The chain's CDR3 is CASSETGSYSNQPQHF. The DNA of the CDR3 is TGCGCCAGCAGTGAGACCGGGAGTTATAGCAATCAGCCCCAGCATTTT.

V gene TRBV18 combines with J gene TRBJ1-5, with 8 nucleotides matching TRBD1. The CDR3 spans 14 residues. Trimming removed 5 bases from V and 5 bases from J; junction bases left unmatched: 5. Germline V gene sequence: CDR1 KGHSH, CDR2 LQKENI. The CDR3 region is CASSEQGGDQPQHF. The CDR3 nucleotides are TGTGCCAGCTCAGAACAGGGGGGTGATCAGCCCCAGCATTTT.

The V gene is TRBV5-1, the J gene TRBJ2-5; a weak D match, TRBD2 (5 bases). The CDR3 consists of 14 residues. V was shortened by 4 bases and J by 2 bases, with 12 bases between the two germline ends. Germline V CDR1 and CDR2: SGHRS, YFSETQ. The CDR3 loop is CASSPGSGQETQYF. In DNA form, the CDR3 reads TGCGCCAGCAGCCCCGGGTCGGGACAAGAGACCCAGTACTTC.

CDR3 in amino acids: CASSIPRGGYTF. The CDR3 DNA is TGTGCCAGTAGTATCCCACGAGGCGGCTACACCTTC. The J gene is TRBJ1-2, the V gene TRBV19; D is unresolved. Between the trimmed V and J ends, which lost 3 bases and 8 bases, there was a span of 10 bases. The CDR3 runs 12 residues. Germline CDR1 reads LNHDA; CDR2 reads SQIVND (reference sequence).

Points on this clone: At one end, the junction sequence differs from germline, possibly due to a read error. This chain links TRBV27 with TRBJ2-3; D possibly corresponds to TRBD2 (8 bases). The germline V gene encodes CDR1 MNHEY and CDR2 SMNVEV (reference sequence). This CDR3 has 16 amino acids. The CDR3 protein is CASSAIQGNSLADRHF. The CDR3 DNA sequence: TGTGCCAGCAGTGCAATACAGGGGAATTCACTAGCGGATCGGCATTTT.

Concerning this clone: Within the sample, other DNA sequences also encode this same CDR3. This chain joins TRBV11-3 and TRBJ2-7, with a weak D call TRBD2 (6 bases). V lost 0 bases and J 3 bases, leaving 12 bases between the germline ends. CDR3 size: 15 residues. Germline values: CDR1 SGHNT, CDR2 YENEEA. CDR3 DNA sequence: TGTGCCAGCAGCTTAGATGGGACTGGGGGCTACGAGCAGTACTTC. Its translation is CASSLDGTGGYEQYF.

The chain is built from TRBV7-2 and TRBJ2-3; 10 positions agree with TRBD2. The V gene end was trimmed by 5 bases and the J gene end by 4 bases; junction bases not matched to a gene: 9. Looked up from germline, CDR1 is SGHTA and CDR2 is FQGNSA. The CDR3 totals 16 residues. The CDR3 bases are TGTGCCAGCAGCCTGAGTAGCGGGAGGTTGCCAGATACGCAGTATTTT. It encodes CASSLSSGRLPDTQYF. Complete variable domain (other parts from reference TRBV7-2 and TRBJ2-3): GAGVSQSPSNKVTEKGKDVELRCDPISGHTALYWYRQSLGQGLEFLIYFQGNSAPDKSGLPSDRFSAERTGGSVSTLTIQRTQQEDSAVYLCASSLSSGRLPDTQYFGPGTRLTVL.

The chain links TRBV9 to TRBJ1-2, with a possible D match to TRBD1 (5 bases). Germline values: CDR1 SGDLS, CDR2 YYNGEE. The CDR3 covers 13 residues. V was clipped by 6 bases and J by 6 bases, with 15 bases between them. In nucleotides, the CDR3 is TGTGCCAGCAACCGGGGGGGTAGTGATGGCTACACCTTC. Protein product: CASNRGGSDGYTF.

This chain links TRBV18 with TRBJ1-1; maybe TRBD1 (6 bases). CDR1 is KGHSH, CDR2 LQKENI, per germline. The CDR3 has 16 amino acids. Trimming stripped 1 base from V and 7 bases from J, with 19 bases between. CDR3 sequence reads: CASSPQEWGRGSEAFF. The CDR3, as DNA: TGTGCCAGCTCACCACAAGAATGGGGCAGGGGCAGTGAAGCTTTCTTT.